A single sample is the source of the 9 T cell receptor beta chains below, sequenced in a study of cytomegalovirus exposure and HLA in healthy donors (dated by TCRdb to the late 2010s). The library was obtained by the immunoSEQ multiplex PCR assay. The multiplex PCR relied on a mix of 60 forward primers for TCR Vbeta segments and 13 reverse primers for TCR Jbeta segments. Drawn from immuneACCESS, this table holds only the in-frame rearrangements with V and J called that TCRdb kept. Clones are partly lost; checked studies trace under half to an unresolved V gene and leave the rest unexplained. This sample's table has entries for about 140,000 clones. Around 2.2% of the sample lies in the top ten. Sequenced sample: PBMCs. These receptors were obtained from a woman aged 18-35 years in good health and CMV-seronegative.

V gene TRBV2 combines with J gene TRBJ2-5; 9 bases are shared with TRBD2. The CDR3 loop spans 16 amino acids. The V gene end was trimmed by 1 base and the J gene end by 2 bases; junction bases not matched to a gene: 5. Germline V gene data show CDR1 as SNHLY and CDR2 as FYNNEI. The CDR3 DNA reads TGTGCCAGCAGTGAAGGGATAGCGGGAGTTCAAGAGACCCAGTACTTC. Its protein product is CASSEGIAGVQETQYF.

The chain uses TRBV2 and TRBJ2-1, with 9 bases aligning to TRBD1. Germline-derived CDR1 and CDR2 are SNHLY and FYNNEI. This CDR3 region has 15 residues. Trimming at V came to 5 bases and at J to 8 bases, leaving 10 bases not matched to a gene. The CDR3 is CASSPGTGFTDEQFF. The DNA of the CDR3 is TGTGCCAGCAGTCCCGGGACAGGGTTCACGGATGAGCAGTTCTTC.

J is TRBJ2-7 and V is TRBV10-3; 7 bases map to TRBD2. The J segment lost 7 bases and the V segment lost 3 bases, leaving 9 bases of the junction unmatched. Germline V gene data show CDR1 as ENHRY and CDR2 as SYGVKD. The CDR3 runs to 14 residues. The chain's CDR3 is CAISEVGGSGEQYF. The CDR3 DNA follows: TGTGCCATCAGTGAAGTCGGGGGGTCGGGGGAGCAGTACTTC.

V and J are TRBV6-6 and TRBJ2-1; D unresolved. The V and J ends lost 6 bases and 5 bases respectively, with 11 bases between them. The CDR3 spans 13 residues. In germline, CDR1 is MNHNY, CDR2 SVGAGI (reference sequence). CDR3 DNA sequence: TGTGCCAGCAGGAGTAGACAAGACAATGAGCAGTTCTTC. Residues: CASRSRQDNEQFF.

The V gene is TRBV19, the J gene TRBJ1-1; the match to TRBD1 covers 8 bases. Germline loops: CDR1 LNHDA, CDR2 SQIVND (reference sequence). J gave up 3 bases and V 6 bases, and 6 bases lay outside the gene matches. The CDR3 has 14 residues. The CDR3: CASRSLDRDTEAFF. The CDR3 DNA follows: TGTGCCAGTAGGAGTTTGGACAGGGACACTGAAGCTTTCTTT. Together with reference TRBV19 and TRBJ1-1, the CDR3 gives the full variable domain: DGGITQSPKYLFRKEGQNVTLSCEQNLNHDAMYWYRQDPGQGLRLIYYSQIVNDFQKGDIAEGYSVSREKKESFPLTVTSAQKNPTAFYLCASRSLDRDTEAFFGQGTRLTVV.

The chain carries TRBV6-5 and TRBJ2-1; 7 bases match TRBD1. The J segment lost 4 bases and the V segment lost 5 bases, leaving 8 bases of the junction unmatched. The CDR3 spans 15 residues. Germline-derived CDR1 and CDR2 are MNHEY and SVGAGI. CDR3 region: CASSRQGPAYNEQFF. In nucleotides, the CDR3 is TGTGCCAGCAGTCGACAGGGACCGGCGTACAATGAGCAGTTCTTC.

The rearrangement joins TRBV7-9 to TRBJ1-1; TRBD1 matches 10 bases. This CDR3 is 14 amino acids long. J gave up 5 bases and V 5 bases, and 5 bases lay outside the gene matches. Looked up from germline, CDR1 is SEHNR and CDR2 is FQNEAQ (reference sequence). CDR3 protein: CASSPRTGGTEAFF. The CDR3 bases are TGTGCCAGCAGCCCTCGGACAGGGGGGACTGAAGCTTTCTTT.

The chain carries TRBV11-1 and TRBJ2-3; a weak D match, TRBD2 (5 bases). Germline V gene data show CDR1 as SGHAT and CDR2 as FQDESV (reference sequence). This CDR3 has 15 amino acids. Deletions cut 5 bases from V and 10 bases from J, with 22 bases between. This CDR3 reads CASSASYGGPMAQYF. The CDR3 nucleotides read TGTGCCAGCAGCGCATCGTACGGAGGACCAATGGCGCAGTATTTT.

Note on this clone: Compared with germline, one end of the junction differs, possibly owing to a read error. V is TRBV11-3 and J is TRBJ2-5, with D maybe TRBD1 (6 bases). Germline CDR1 reads SGHNT; CDR2 reads YENEEA. This CDR3 region has 14 residues. CDR3 DNA: TGTGCCAGCAGCCCAACAGGGTACCACGAGACCCAGTACTTC. It is translated as CASSPTGYHETQYF.